This T cell receptor (beta chain) emerged from a study of T cells expressing NK-cell markers. Looking at the study overall: Seven of the eight sequenced donors were classified as HCMV-seropositive, and one was classified as seronegative.

Findings and limits, study-wide: Expanded NKG2C+ T cell clones had unclear HCMV specificity. Dominant NKG2C+ clonotypes accounted for roughly 1.0-7.0% of CD8+ T cells in about six donors.

TCRdb reprocessed the 5' RACE reads, with one entry per CDR3 protein and no DNA. This repertoire includes about 430,000 distinct CDR3 sequences. Points on this clonotype: The antigen is not known.

Source material: blood T cells: a sorted CD56 or NKG2C T cell subset, CD4+ or CD8+ T cells, or bulk PBMC T cells (not recorded which). The receptor comes from a woman aged 45-65 years in good health.

The CDR3 is CASSRQVYEQFF. The chain recombines TRBV7-9 with TRBJ2-1; TCRdb outputs TRBD1, but without DNA this stays unchecked. Looked up from germline, CDR1 is SEHNR and CDR2 is FQNEAQ (reference sequence). The length of the CDR3 is 12 residues.